Listed below are T cell receptor beta chains from one sample, sequenced in a study of blood T cell repertoires in COVID-19. Only in-frame clones appear in the TCRdb table, and some are missing; sequencing was by immunoSEQ multiplex PCR. The sample holds more than 200,000 clones, around nine tenths seen once. Sequencing used peripheral blood. All receptors come from an elderly man with acute or convalescent COVID-19. The CDR3 runs from the conserved cysteine through the conserved F or W. The D gene is left open where the match is weak. Some rows mark clone size as missing; the rest say once, few, many or name a class of expanded clone.

clone size,V gene,CDR3 length,D gene,J gene,CDR3 DNA,CDR3 protein
-,TRBV9,16,TRBD2,TRBJ2-3,TGTGCCAGCAGCGGAACTAGCGGGGGAAGCACAGATACGCAGTATTTT,CASSGTSGGSTDTQYF
few,TRBV7-8,15,TRBD1,TRBJ2-2,TGTGCCAGCAGCCCCGGGACAGCGAACACCGGGGAGCTGTTTTTT,CASSPGTANTGELFF
-,TRBV7-2,13,-,TRBJ1-2,TGTGCCAGCAGCCCCGCAGGGCAGTGGGGCTACACCTTC,CASSPAGQWGYTF
-,TRBV7-9,14,-,TRBJ2-7,TGTGCCAGCAGCTACGAAGGGGGAACCTACGAGCAGTACTTC,CASSYEGGTYEQYF
-,TRBV9,13,-,TRBJ2-5,TGTGCCAGCAGTCAGGGGTCGCAAGAGACCCAGTACTTC,CASSQGSQETQYF
-,TRBV5-6,16,-,TRBJ2-3,TGTGCCAGCAGCTTGCTTTCCGGGAATGGGGTGGATACGCAGTATTTT,CASSLLSGNGVDTQYF
-,TRBV4-3,16,-,TRBJ1-4,TGCGCCAGCAGCCAGAACACAGGTGCAACTAATGAAAAACTGTTTTTT,CASSQNTGATNEKLFF
-,TRBV4-2,16,TRBD2,TRBJ2-1,TGTGCCAGCAGTTTGCTAGCGGTAGGCTCCTACAATGAGCAGTTCTTC,CASSLLAVGSYNEQFF
-,TRBV6-6,15,TRBD1,TRBJ1-1,TGTGCCAGCAGTTACCGACAGGGGTTGAACACTGAAGCTTTCTTT,CASSYRQGLNTEAFF
-,TRBV7-2,15,TRBD1,TRBJ1-2,TGTGCCAGCAGCTTAGAGACAGGGGCGAACTATGGCTACACCTTC,CASSLETGANYGYTF
-,TRBV7-2,14,-,TRBJ2-1,TGTGCCAGCAGCCAGACCGGGTACGACAATGAGCAGTTCTTC,CASSQTGYDNEQFF
-,TRBV9,15,-,TRBJ1-6,TGTGCCAGCAGCTCAAACAGACATCCGAATTCACCCCTCCACTTT,CASSSNRHPNSPLHF
once,TRBV6-5,13,TRBD1,TRBJ1-5,TGTGCCAGCAGTTGGGACAGAGATCAGCCCCAGCATTTT,CASSWDRDQPQHF
-,TRBV24-1,14,-,TRBJ1-5,TGTGCCACCAGTGATTTTAGGAGGGGTCAGCCCCAGCATTTT,CATSDFRRGQPQHF
-,TRBV9,15,-,TRBJ2-1,TGTGCCAGCAGCGTAGATCGCAGGTTGGACAATGAGCAGTTCTTC,CASSVDRRLDNEQFF